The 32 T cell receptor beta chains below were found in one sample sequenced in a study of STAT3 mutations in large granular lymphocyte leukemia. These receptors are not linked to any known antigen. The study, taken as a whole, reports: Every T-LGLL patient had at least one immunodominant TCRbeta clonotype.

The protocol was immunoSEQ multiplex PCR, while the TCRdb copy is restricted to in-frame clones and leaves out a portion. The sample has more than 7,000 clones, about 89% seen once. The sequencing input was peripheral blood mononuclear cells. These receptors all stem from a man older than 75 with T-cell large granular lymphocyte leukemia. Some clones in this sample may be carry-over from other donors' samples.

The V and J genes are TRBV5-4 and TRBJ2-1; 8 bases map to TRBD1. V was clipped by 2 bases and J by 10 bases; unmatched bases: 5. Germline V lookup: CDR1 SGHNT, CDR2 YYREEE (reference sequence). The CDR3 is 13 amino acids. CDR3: CASSFQGASEQFF. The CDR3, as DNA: TGTGCCAGCAGCTTCCAGGGGGCGAGCGAGCAGTTCTTC. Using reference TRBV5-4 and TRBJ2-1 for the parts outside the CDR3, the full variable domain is ETGVTQSPTHLIKTRGQQVTLRCSSQSGHNTVSWYQQALGQGPQFIFQYYREEENGRGNFPPRFSGLQFPNYSSELNVNALELDDSALYLCASSFQGASEQFFGPGTRLTVL.

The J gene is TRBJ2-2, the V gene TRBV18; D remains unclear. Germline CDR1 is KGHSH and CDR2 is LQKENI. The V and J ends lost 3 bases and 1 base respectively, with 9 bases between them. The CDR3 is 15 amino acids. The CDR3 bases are TGTGCCAGCTCACCCGAGACACTGAACACCGGGGAGCTGTTTTTT. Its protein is CASSPETLNTGELFF.

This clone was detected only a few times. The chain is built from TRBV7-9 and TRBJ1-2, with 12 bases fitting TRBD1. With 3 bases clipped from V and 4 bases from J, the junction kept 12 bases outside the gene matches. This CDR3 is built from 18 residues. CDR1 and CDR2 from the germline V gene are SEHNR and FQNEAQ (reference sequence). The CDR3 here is CASSFLGTGGSTGYGYTF. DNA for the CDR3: TGTGCCAGCAGCTTCCTCGGGACAGGGGGCTCAACCGGCTATGGCTACACCTTC.

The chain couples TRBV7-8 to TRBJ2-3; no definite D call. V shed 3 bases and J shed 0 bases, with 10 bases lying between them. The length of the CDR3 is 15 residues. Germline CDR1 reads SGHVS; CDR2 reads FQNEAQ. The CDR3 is CASSFRTESTDTQYF. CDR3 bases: TGTGCCAGCAGCTTTCGGACGGAAAGCACAGATACGCAGTATTTT.

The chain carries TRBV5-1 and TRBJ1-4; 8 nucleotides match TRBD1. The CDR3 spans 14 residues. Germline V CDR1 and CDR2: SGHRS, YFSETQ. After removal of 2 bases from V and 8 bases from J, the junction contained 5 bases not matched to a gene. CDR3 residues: CASSFQGAEEKLFF. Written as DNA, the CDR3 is TGCGCCAGCAGCTTTCAGGGGGCGGAAGAAAAACTGTTTTTT.

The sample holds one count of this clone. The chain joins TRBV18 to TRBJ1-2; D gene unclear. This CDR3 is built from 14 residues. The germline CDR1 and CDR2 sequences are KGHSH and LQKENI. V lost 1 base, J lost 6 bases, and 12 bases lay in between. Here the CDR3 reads CASSPRERTDGYTF. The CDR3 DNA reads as TGTGCCAGCTCACCACGCGAGAGAACCGATGGCTACACCTTC.

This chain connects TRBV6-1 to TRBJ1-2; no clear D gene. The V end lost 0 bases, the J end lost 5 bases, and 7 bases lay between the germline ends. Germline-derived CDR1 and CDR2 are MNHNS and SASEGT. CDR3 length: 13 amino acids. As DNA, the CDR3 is TGTGCCAGCAGTGAAGCGACCCAATATGGCTACACCTTC. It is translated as CASSEATQYGYTF.

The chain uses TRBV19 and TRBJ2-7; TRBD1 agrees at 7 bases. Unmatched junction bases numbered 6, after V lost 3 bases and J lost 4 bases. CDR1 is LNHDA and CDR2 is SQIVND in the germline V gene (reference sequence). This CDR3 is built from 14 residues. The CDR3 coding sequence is TGTGCCAGTAGTATTGTGACAGGGAGATACGAGCAGTACTTC. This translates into CASSIVTGRYEQYF.

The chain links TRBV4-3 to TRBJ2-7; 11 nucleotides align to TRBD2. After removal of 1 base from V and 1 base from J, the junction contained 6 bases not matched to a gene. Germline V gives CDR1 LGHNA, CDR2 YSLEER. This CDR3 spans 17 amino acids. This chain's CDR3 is CASSQGLAGGISYEQYF. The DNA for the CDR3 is TGCGCCAGCAGCCAAGGTCTAGCGGGGGGCATTTCCTACGAGCAGTACTTC.

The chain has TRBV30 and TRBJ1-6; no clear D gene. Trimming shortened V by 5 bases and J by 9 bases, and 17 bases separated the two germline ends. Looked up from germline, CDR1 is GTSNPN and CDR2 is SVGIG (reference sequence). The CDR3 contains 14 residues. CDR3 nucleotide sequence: TGTGCCTGGTGGAGCCCGGGGATTGTTTCACCCCTCCACTTT. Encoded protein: CAWWSPGIVSPLHF.

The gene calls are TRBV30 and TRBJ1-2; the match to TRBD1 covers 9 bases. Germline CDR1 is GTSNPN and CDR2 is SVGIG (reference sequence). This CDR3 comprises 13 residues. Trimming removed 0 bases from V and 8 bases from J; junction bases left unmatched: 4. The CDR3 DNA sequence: TGTGCCTGGAGTGTGGGACAGGGTGGCGGCTACACCTTC. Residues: CAWSVGQGGGYTF.

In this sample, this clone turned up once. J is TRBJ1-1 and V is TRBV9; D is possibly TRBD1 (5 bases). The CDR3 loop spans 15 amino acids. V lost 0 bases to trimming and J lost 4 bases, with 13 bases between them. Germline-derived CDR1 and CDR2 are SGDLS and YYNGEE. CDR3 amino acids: CASSVGGGVGTEAFF. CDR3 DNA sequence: TGTGCCAGCAGCGTAGGCGGGGGAGTTGGCACTGAAGCTTTCTTT.

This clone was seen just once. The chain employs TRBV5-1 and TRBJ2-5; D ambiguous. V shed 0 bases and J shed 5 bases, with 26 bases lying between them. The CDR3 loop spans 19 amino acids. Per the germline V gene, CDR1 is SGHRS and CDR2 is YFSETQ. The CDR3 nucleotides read TGCGCCAGCAGCTTGGCCCCCTCGGCGCCGGGCCTCGAAGGGGAGACCCAGTACTTC. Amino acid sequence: CASSLAPSAPGLEGETQYF.

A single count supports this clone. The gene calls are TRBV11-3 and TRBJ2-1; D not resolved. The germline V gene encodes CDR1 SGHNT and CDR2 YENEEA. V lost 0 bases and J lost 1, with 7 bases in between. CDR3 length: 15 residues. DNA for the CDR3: TGTGCCAGCAGCTTAGATGGTACGTCCTACAATGAGCAGTTCTTC. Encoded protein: CASSLDGTSYNEQFF.

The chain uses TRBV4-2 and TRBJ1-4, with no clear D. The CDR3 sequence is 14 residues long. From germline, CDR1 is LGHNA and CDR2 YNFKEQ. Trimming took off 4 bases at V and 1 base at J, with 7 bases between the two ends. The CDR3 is CASSRQRTNEKLFF. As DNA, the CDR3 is TGTGCCAGCAGCCGCCAGAGAACTAATGAAAAACTGTTTTTT.

The CDR3 sequence is CASGSPLLREQFF. As DNA, the CDR3 is TGTGCTAGTGGCTCCCCGTTGCTCCGGGAGCAGTTCTTC. This chain connects TRBV12-5 to TRBJ2-1; D unresolved. CDR1 LGHNT and CDR2 FRNRAP come from the germline V gene. V was trimmed by 6 bases and J by 10 bases, leaving 16 bases between them. The CDR3 has 13 residues.

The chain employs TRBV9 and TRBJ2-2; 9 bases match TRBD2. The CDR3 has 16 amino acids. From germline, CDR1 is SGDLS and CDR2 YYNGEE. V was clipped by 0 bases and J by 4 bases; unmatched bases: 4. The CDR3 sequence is CASSVAGRGGTGELFF. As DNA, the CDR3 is TGTGCCAGCAGCGTAGCTGGGCGGGGGGGCACCGGGGAGCTGTTTTTT. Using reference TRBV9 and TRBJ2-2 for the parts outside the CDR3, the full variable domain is DSGVTQTPKHLITATGQRVTLRCSPRSGDLSVYWYQQSLDQGLQFLIQYYNGEERAKGNILERFSAQQFPDLHSELNLSSLELGDSALYFCASSVAGRGGTGELFFGEGSRLTVL.

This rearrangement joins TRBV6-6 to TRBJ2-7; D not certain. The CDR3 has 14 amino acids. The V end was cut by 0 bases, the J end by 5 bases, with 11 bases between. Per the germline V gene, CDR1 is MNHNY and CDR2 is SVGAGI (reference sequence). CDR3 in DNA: TGTGCCAGCAGTTACTCCCCGCAGAGTAACGAGCAGTACTTC. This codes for CASSYSPQSNEQYF.

Here the CDR3 reads CASRRGTSGRETQYF. The CDR3, as DNA: TGCGCCAGCAGAAGAGGGACTAGCGGGAGAGAGACCCAGTACTTC. V is TRBV5-1 and J is TRBJ2-5; TRBD2 aligns across 14 bases. V trimming: 5 bases; J trimming: 4 bases; junction bases outside the gene matches: 4. The germline CDR1 and CDR2 sequences are SGHRS and YFSETQ. The CDR3 contains 15 residues.

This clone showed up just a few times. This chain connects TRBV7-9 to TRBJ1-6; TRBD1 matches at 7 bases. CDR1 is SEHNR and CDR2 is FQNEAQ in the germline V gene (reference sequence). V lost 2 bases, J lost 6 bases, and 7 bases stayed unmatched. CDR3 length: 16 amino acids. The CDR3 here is CASSLTQTGTNSPLHF. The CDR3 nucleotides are TGTGCCAGCAGCTTAACCCAGACAGGGACTAATTCACCCCTCCACTTT.

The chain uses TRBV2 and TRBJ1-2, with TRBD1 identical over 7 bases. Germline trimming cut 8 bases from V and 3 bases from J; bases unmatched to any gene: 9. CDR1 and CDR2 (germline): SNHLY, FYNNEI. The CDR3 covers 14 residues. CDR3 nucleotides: TGTGCCAGCGGGGAAACAGGGGCCCACTATGGCTACACCTTC. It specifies CASGETGAHYGYTF.

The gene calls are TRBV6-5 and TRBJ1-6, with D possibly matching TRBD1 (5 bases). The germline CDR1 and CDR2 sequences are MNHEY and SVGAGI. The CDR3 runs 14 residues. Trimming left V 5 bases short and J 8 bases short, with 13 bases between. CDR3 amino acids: CASSPRGGYSPLHF. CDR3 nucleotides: TGTGCCAGCAGTCCCCGGGGGGGGTATTCACCCCTCCACTTT.

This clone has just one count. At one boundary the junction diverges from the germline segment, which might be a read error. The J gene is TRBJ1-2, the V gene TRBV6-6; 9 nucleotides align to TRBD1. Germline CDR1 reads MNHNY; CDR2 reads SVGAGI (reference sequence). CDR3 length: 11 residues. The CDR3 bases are TGTGCCAGCAGGAACCGGGACAGGGCATCTTTC. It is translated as CASRNRDRASF.

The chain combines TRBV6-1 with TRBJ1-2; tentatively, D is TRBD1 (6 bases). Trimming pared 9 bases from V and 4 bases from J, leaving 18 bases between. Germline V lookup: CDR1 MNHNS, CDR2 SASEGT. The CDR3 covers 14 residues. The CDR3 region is CASRDGTLFYGYTF. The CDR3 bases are TGTGCCAGTAGAGACGGGACATTATTCTATGGCTACACCTTC.

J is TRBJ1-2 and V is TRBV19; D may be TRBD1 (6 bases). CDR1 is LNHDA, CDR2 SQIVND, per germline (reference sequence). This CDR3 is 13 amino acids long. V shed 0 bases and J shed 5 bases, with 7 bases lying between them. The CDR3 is CASSIDRGYGYTF. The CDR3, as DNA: TGTGCCAGTAGTATAGACAGGGGATATGGCTACACCTTC.

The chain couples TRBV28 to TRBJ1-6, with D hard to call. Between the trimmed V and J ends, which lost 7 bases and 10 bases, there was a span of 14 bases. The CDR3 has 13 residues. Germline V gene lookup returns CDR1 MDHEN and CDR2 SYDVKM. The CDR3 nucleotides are TGTGCCAGCACGGCCGCGCCCAGATCACCCCTCCACTTT. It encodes CASTAAPRSPLHF.

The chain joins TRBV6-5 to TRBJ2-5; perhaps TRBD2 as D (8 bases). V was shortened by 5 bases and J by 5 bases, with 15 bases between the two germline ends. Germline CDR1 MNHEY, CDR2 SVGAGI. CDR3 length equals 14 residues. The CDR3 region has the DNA TGTGCCAGCAGTGCGGGACAGCGGGGGGAGACCCAGTACTTC. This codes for CASSAGQRGETQYF.

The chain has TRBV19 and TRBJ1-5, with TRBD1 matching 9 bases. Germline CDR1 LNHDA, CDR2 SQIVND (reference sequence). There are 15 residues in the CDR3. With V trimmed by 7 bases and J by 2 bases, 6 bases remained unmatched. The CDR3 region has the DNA TGTGCCAGTATAGGGGGACAGGGAGGCAATCAGCCCCAGCATTTT. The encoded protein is CASIGGQGGNQPQHF.

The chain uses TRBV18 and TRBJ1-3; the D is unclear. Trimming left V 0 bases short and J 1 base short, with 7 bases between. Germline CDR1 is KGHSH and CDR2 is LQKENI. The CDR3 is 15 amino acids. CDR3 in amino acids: CASSPPAGSGNTIYF. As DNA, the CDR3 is TGTGCCAGCTCACCACCGGCGGGGTCTGGAAACACCATATATTTT.

CDR3 sequence reads: CASSFEGGVYEQYF. For the CDR3, the DNA is TGTGCCAGCAGCTTCGAGGGGGGCGTCTACGAGCAGTACTTC. The gene calls are TRBV5-4 and TRBJ2-7; D tentatively reads TRBD1 or TRBD2 (6 bases each). The germline gives CDR1 SGHNT, CDR2 YYREEE (reference sequence). The V gene lost 2 bases and the J gene lost 3 bases, with 12 bases spanning the gap. This CDR3 is 14 amino acids long.

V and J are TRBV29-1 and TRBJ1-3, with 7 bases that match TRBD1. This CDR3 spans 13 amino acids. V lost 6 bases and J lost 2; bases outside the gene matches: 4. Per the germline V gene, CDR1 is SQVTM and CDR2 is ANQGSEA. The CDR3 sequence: CSVGQAAGNTIYF. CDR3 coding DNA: TGCAGCGTAGGACAGGCTGCTGGAAACACCATATATTTT.

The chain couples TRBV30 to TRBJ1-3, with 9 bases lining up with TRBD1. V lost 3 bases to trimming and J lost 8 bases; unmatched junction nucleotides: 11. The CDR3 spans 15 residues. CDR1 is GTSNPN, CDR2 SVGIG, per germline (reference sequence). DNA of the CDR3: TGTGCCTGGAGGCTAGGACAGGGGATTTCAGACACCATATATTTT. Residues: CAWRLGQGISDTIYF.